The 7 T cell receptor beta chains presented below share a single source sample, sequenced in a study of T cells after yellow fever vaccination. Via MiXCR, TCRdb re-called the 5' RACE reads, giving one row per CDR3 protein. Of about 430,000 distinct CDR3 sequences detected, over 15% appear once; the ten largest clones hold over 15%. Source: PBMCs, taken before the yellow fever booster vaccination. The source of these receptors is a man between 18 and 35 years old who received the YFV17D yellow fever vaccine.

This clonotype was detected a few times. The V and J genes are TRBV20-1 and TRBJ2-3, with 10 bases identical to TRBD2. The CDR3 runs 15 residues. The trim removed 0 bases at V and 4 bases at J, leaving 4 bases unmatched. CDR1 DFQATT and CDR2 SNEGSKA come from the germline V gene (reference sequence). The CDR3 region is CSARDGSGGSDTQYF. The CDR3 coding sequence is TGCAGTGCTAGAGATGGTAGCGGGGGGTCAGATACGCAGTATTTT.

The chain joins TRBV15 to TRBJ2-1, with 9 bases fitting TRBD2. After removal of 4 bases from V and 15 bases from J, the junction contained 7 bases not matched to a gene. Per the germline V gene, CDR1 is LNHNV and CDR2 is YYDKDF (reference sequence). This CDR3 has 12 residues. In DNA, the CDR3 is TGTGCCACCAGCACTCCCGGGACTAGCCCGTTCTTC. As protein: CATSTPGTSPFF. The complete variable domain, with remaining parts taken from reference TRBV15 and TRBJ2-1, reads DAMVIQNPRYQVTQFGKPVTLSCSQTLNHNVMYWYQQKSSQAPKLLFHYYDKDFNNEADTPDNFQSRRPNTSFCFLDIRSPGLGDTAMYLCATSTPGTSPFFGPGTRLTVL.

The V call is TRBV7-9, the J call TRBJ1-1; D remains ambiguous. The CDR3 consists of 13 residues. Per the germline V gene, CDR1 is SEHNR and CDR2 is FQNEAQ (reference sequence). The germline V and J ends were trimmed by 1 base and 5 bases, with 8 bases remaining between them. The CDR3 DNA is TGTGCCAGCAGCTTAGGGGTTTTGACTGAAGCTTTCTTT. It encodes CASSLGVLTEAFF.

The chain carries TRBV4-2 and TRBJ2-7; 12 nucleotides agree with TRBD2. Trimming cost V 2 bases and J 5 bases; bases outside gene matches: 4. The CDR3 loop spans 15 amino acids. Per the germline V gene, CDR1 is LGHNA and CDR2 is YNFKEQ. The CDR3 DNA follows: TGTGCCAGCAGCCAAACTAGCGGGGGGACACACGAGCAGTACTTC. Translated, it gives CASSQTSGGTHEQYF.

The chain recombines TRBV12-3 or TRBV12-4 with TRBJ2-5; D perhaps matches TRBD1 (7 bases). The CDR3 has 17 residues. V was trimmed by 1 base and J by 0 bases, leaving 15 bases between them. For the CDR3, the DNA is TGTGCCAGCAGTTTAGGCTGGGGCAGGGGGGACCAAGAGACCCAGTACTTC. This translates into CASSLGWGRGDQETQYF.

This clonotype was recorded a few times. The J gene is TRBJ2-5, the V gene TRBV7-9, with D possibly being TRBD1 (5 bases). The germline CDR1 and CDR2 sequences are SEHNR and FQNEAQ (reference sequence). CDR3 length equals 14 residues. Trimming left V 7 bases short and J 7 bases short, with 19 bases between. The CDR3: CASTKGLRALTQYF. Written as DNA, the CDR3 is TGTGCCAGCACCAAGGGGTTAAGAGCCCTGACCCAGTACTTC.

This clonotype was counted ten times or more. This chain links TRBV7-2 with TRBJ1-6, with TRBD1 as a possible D gene (6 bases). V was shortened by 1 base and J by 7 bases, with 11 bases between the two germline ends. The CDR3 is 15 amino acids. Germline V CDR1 and CDR2: SGHTA, FQGNSA. The CDR3 reads CASSLVGGANSPLHF. As DNA, the CDR3 is TGTGCCAGCAGCTTAGTTGGGGGGGCAAATTCACCCCTCCACTTT.